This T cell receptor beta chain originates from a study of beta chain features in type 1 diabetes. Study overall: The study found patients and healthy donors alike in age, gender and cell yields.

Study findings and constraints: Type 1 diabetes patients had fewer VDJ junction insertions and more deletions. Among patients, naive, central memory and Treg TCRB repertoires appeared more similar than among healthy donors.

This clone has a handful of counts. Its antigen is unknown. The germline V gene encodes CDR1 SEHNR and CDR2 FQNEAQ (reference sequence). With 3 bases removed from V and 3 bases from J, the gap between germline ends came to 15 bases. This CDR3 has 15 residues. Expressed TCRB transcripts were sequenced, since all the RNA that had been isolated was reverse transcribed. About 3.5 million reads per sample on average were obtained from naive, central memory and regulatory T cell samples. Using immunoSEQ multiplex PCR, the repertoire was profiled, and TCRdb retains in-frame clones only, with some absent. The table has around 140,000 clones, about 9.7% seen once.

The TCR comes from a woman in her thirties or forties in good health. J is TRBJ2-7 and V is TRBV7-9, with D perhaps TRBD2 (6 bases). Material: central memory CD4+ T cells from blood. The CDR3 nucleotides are TGTGCCAGCAGCTTGGAGGGAAGTAGATTCTACGAGCAGTACTTC. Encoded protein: CASSLEGSRFYEQYF.